Below are 8 T cell receptor beta chains sequenced from a single sample in a study of cytomegalovirus exposure and HLA in healthy donors. Profiled with immunoSEQ multiplex PCR; TCRdb holds only in-frame clones, not every one. The table records around 250,000 clones, 80% to 95% of them present only once. Sequencing was carried out using PBMCs. Receptor source: a woman aged 25 to 39 in good health and CMV-seronegative.

The rearrangement links TRBV27 to TRBJ2-1; 7 bases are shared with TRBD2. The V and J ends lost 4 bases and 8 bases, in that order; junction bases with no gene match: 11. The CDR3 covers 15 residues. The V gene's germline CDR1 is MNHEY and CDR2 SMNVEV (reference sequence). The DNA of the CDR3 is TGTGCCAGCAGTTATCTAGCGGATTTTGGGCATGAGCAGTTCTTC. Translation gives CASSYLADFGHEQFF.

The genes are TRBV11-1 and TRBJ2-2; TRBD2 agrees at 11 bases. CDR1 SGHAT and CDR2 FQDESV come from the germline V gene (reference sequence). Trimming took 1 base from V and 0 from J; bases not matched to a gene: 7. CDR3 length: 19 residues. The CDR3 is CASSLVPLAGGTNTGELFF. The CDR3 coding sequence is TGTGCCAGCAGCTTAGTTCCCCTAGCGGGAGGAACGAACACCGGGGAGCTGTTTTTT.

With regard to this clone: Other DNA sequences of this sample code for an identical CDR3. The J gene is TRBJ2-7, the V gene TRBV7-2; 10 bases are a match to TRBD2. The CDR3 has 14 residues. V was clipped by 3 bases and J by 3 bases; unmatched bases: 2. In germline, CDR1 is SGHTA, CDR2 FQGNSA. The CDR3 loop is CASSLRTSGYEQYF. CDR3 bases: TGTGCCAGCAGCTTGAGGACTAGCGGCTACGAGCAGTACTTC. Full variable domain (remainder filled in from reference TRBV7-2 and TRBJ2-7): GAGVSQSPSNKVTEKGKDVELRCDPISGHTALYWYRQSLGQGLEFLIYFQGNSAPDKSGLPSDRFSAERTGGSVSTLTIQRTQQEDSAVYLCASSLRTSGYEQYFGPGTRLTVT.

The genes are TRBV5-6 and TRBJ2-7; 8 positions agree with TRBD1. This CDR3 has 14 residues. Germline values: CDR1 SGHDT, CDR2 YYEEEE. The J segment lost 3 bases and the V segment lost 3 bases, leaving 5 bases of the junction unmatched. The CDR3 reads CASSSGQGLYEQYF. The CDR3 region has the DNA TGTGCCAGCAGCTCTGGACAGGGTCTCTACGAGCAGTACTTC. The full variable domain, with the rest looked up from reference TRBV5-6 and TRBJ2-7, is DAGVTQSPTHLIKTRGQQVTLRCSPKSGHDTVSWYQQALGQGPQFIFQYYEEEERQRGNFPDRFSGHQFPNYSSELNVNALLLGDSALYLCASSSGQGLYEQYFGPGTRLTVT.

The chain is built from TRBV5-8 and TRBJ2-2; perhaps TRBD2 as D (5 bases). The V gene's germline CDR1 is SGHTS and CDR2 YDEGEE. V was cut by 4 bases and J by 2 bases, with 18 bases left in between. There are 17 residues in the CDR3. The CDR3 protein is CASSGRGALVNTGELFF. CDR3 nucleotide sequence: TGTGCCAGCAGCGGGAGAGGTGCTCTAGTAAACACCGGGGAGCTGTTTTTT. The entire variable domain, with the rest obtained from reference TRBV5-8 and TRBJ2-2, is as follows: EAGVTQSPTHLIKTRGQQATLRCSPISGHTSVYWYQQALGLGLQFLLWYDEGEERNRGNFPPRFSGRQFPNYSSELNVNALELEDSALYLCASSGRGALVNTGELFFGEGSRLTVL.

V gene TRBV10-2 combines with J gene TRBJ1-1, with 7 bases aligning to TRBD1. CDR1 is WSHSY, CDR2 SAAADI, per germline. V was clipped by 3 bases and J by 4 bases; unmatched bases: 11. The CDR3 has 16 residues. The CDR3 DNA reads as TGCGCCAGCAGTGATAAAGGGGGCACGGTATCCACTGAAGCTTTCTTT. Amino acids: CASSDKGGTVSTEAFF.

The rearrangement uses TRBV5-1 and TRBJ2-1; D gene uncertain. V shed 0 bases and J shed 14 bases, with 12 bases lying between them. The CDR3 has 12 amino acids. Per the germline V gene, CDR1 is SGHRS and CDR2 is YFSETQ. The CDR3 protein is CASSLGEGRKFF. The CDR3 DNA follows: TGCGCCAGCAGCTTGGGTGAAGGTCGTAAGTTCTTC.

This clone was recorded only once. V gene TRBV6-1 combines with J gene TRBJ2-7; D remains unclear. CDR3 length equals 11 residues. Germline values: CDR1 MNHNS, CDR2 SASEGT. Trimming shortened V by 4 bases and J by 3 bases, and 4 bases separated the two germline ends. This CDR3 is CASSGGYEQYF. CDR3 coding DNA: TGTGCCAGCAGTGGAGGCTACGAGCAGTACTTC.